The 2 T cell receptor beta chains below all came from one sample that was sequenced in a study of beta chain features in type 1 diabetes. The whole isolated RNA underwent reverse transcription, so sequencing captured expressed TCRB transcripts. This table comes from immunoSEQ multiplex PCR, and its TCRdb copy is limited to in-frame clones, with some not included. The table has approximately 40,000 clones, approximately 49% seen once. Sample: stem cell memory CD4+ T cells from blood. The receptor set was obtained from a woman in her thirties in good health.

The rearrangement joins TRBV7-3 to TRBJ1-4; 7 bases map to TRBD1. With V trimmed by 5 bases and J by 3 bases, 3 bases remained unmatched. Germline CDR1 is SGHTA and CDR2 is FQGTGA. This CDR3 is 14 amino acids long. The CDR3 DNA reads as TGTGCCAGCAGCCCGACAGGGCCTAATGAAAAACTGTTTTTT. The encoded protein is CASSPTGPNEKLFF.

This clone has more than one count but fewer than ten. The rearrangement joins TRBV10-3 to TRBJ2-1; D is perhaps TRBD1 (6 bases). V was shortened by 8 bases and J by 6 bases, with 17 bases between the two germline ends. The germline CDR1 and CDR2 sequences are ENHRY and SYGVKD. The CDR3 runs to 14 residues. CDR3 sequence reads: CAIHKAGAGNEQFF. In nucleotides, the CDR3 is TGTGCCATCCATAAGGCAGGGGCGGGCAATGAGCAGTTCTTC.